The TCR beta chain described here comes from a study of OX40 agonist ivuxolimab in advanced cancers. Study-wide context: Patients were given ivuxolimab, an antibody that agonizes OX40 (CD134). Patients were around 83% male with ages roughly 20 to 80, mean about 65.

V lost 0 bases, J lost 1 base, and 1 base lay in between. This CDR3 spans 14 amino acids. The germline V gene has CDR1 LGHNA and CDR2 YNFKEQ. Sequencing was performed with immunoSEQ multiplex PCR; in TCRdb, only in-frame clones are kept and a portion is missing. Among some 57,000 clones listed, about nine tenths were seen once. The sample in question was CD4+ or CD8+ T cells sorted from blood, obtained in a trial of the OX40 agonist ivuxolimab. The source of this sequence is an adult with an advanced solid tumor such as melanoma, head and neck, liver or kidney cancer. The chain uses TRBV4-2 and TRBJ2-6; the D is unclear. CDR3 in amino acids: CASSQESGANVLTF. CDR3 in DNA: TGTGCCAGCAGCCAAGAATCTGGGGCCAACGTCCTGACTTTC.